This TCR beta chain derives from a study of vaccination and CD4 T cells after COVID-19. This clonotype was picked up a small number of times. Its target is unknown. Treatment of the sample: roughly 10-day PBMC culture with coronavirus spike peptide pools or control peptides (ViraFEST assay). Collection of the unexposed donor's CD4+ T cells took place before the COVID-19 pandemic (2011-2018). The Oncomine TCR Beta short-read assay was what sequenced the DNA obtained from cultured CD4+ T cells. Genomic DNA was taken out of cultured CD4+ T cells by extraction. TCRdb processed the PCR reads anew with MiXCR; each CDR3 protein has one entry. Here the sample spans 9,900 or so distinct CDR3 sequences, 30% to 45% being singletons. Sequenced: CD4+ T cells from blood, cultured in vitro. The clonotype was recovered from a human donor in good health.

The CDR3 sequence: CATSDQGQGEMPQHF. Written as DNA, the CDR3 is TGTGCCACCAGTGATCAAGGACAGGGGGAGATGCCCCAGCATTTT. The genes are TRBV24-1 and TRBJ1-5; TRBD1 matches 10 bases. V was clipped by 3 bases and J by 9 bases; unmatched bases: 7. CDR1 and CDR2 (germline): KGHDR, SFDVKD. The CDR3 runs to 15 residues.